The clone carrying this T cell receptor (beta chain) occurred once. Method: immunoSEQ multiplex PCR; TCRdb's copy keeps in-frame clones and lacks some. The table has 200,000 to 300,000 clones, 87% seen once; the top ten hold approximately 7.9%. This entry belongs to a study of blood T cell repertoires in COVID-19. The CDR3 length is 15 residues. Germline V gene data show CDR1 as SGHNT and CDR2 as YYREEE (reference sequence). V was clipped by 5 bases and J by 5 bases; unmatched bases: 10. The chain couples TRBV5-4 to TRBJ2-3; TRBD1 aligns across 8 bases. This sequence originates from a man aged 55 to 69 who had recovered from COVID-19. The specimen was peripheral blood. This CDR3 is CASSTGTGDKDTQYF. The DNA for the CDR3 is TGTGCCAGCAGTACCGGGACAGGAGATAAAGATACGCAGTATTTT.